The 20 T cell receptor beta chains below were found in one sample sequenced in a study of blood T cell repertoires in COVID-19. The protocol was immunoSEQ multiplex PCR, while the TCRdb copy is restricted to in-frame clones and leaves out a portion. Of approximately 200,000 clones detected, more than 65% appear once; the ten largest clones hold 2% to 2.5%. Sequencing input: peripheral blood. These TCRs come from a woman aged 55-75 years with acute or convalescent COVID-19.

The chain joins TRBV5-5 to TRBJ1-2; weak D call: TRBD1 (5 bases). V was trimmed by 2 bases and J by 4 bases, leaving 21 bases between them. The CDR3 length is 17 residues. Germline CDR1 reads SGHKS; CDR2 reads YYEKEE (reference sequence). CDR3 nucleotide sequence: TGTGCCAGCAGCTTCTCTCGGCAGGGCGACACGGGCTATGGCTACACCTTC. Its protein product is CASSFSRQGDTGYGYTF.

DNA for the CDR3: TGTGCCACCAGCAGATTCCAGGGAACCAACACCGGGGAGCTGTTTTTT. This translates into CATSRFQGTNTGELFF. The chain recombines TRBV15 with TRBJ2-2; a weak D match, TRBD1 (5 bases). The CDR3 has 16 amino acids. The germline V and J ends were trimmed by 2 bases and 2 bases, with 12 bases remaining between them. The germline gives CDR1 LNHNV, CDR2 YYDKDF (reference sequence). The complete variable domain, with remaining parts taken from reference TRBV15 and TRBJ2-2, reads DAMVIQNPRYQVTQFGKPVTLSCSQTLNHNVMYWYQQKSSQAPKLLFHYYDKDFNNEADTPDNFQSRRPNTSFCFLDIRSPGLGDTAMYLCATSRFQGTNTGELFFGEGSRLTVL.

The chain joins TRBV25-1 to TRBJ1-2; 8 bases agree with TRBD1. The CDR3 sequence is 13 residues long. Germline CDR1 MGHDK, CDR2 SYGVNS. The ends lost 2 bases at V and 8 bases at J; junction bases unmatched: 4. The CDR3: CASSEGQGRGYTF. The CDR3 DNA reads TGTGCCAGCAGTGAAGGACAGGGTCGCGGCTACACCTTC.

This clone has only a few counts. J is TRBJ1-2 and V is TRBV4-1; 9 bases are a match to TRBD1. The CDR3 sequence is 14 residues long. CDR1 and CDR2 from the germline V gene are MGHRA and YSYEKL. Trimming cost V 4 bases and J 2 bases; bases outside gene matches: 2. The CDR3 DNA is TGCGCCAGCAGCCTTACAGGGGGCAACTATGGCTACACCTTC. Translated, it gives CASSLTGGNYGYTF.

This chain connects TRBV7-2 to TRBJ2-1; D is possibly TRBD1 (6 bases). V was shortened by 0 bases and J by 2 bases, with 17 bases between the two germline ends. CDR1 is SGHTA and CDR2 is FQGNSA in the germline V gene. There are 18 residues in the CDR3. The CDR3 here is CASSLAGTGHLPYNEQFF. The CDR3 bases are TGTGCCAGCAGCTTAGCGGGAACAGGGCACCTGCCCTACAATGAGCAGTTCTTC. The variable domain in full, with the rest retrieved from reference TRBV7-2 and TRBJ2-1, is GAGVSQSPSNKVTEKGKDVELRCDPISGHTALYWYRQSLGQGLEFLIYFQGNSAPDKSGLPSDRFSAERTGGSVSTLTIQRTQQEDSAVYLCASSLAGTGHLPYNEQFFGPGTRLTVL.

The chain combines TRBV10-3 with TRBJ2-7, with 8 bases fitting TRBD1. The V segment lost 6 bases and the J segment 5 bases; nucleotides outside the gene matches: 9. CDR1 is ENHRY, CDR2 SYGVKD, per germline. The CDR3 sequence is 14 residues long. DNA for the CDR3: TGTGCCATCAGCCAGACAGGGGAAGGCGACGAGCAGTACTTC. It is translated as CAISQTGEGDEQYF.

This clone was observed a single time. The chain carries TRBV28 and TRBJ2-7; 8 bases are a match to TRBD2. The V segment lost 3 bases and the J segment 1 base; nucleotides outside the gene matches: 5. The CDR3 spans 15 residues. Per the germline V gene, CDR1 is MDHEN and CDR2 is SYDVKM. The CDR3 sequence is CASSFVAGGSYEQYF. In nucleotides, the CDR3 is TGTGCCAGCAGTTTTGTCGCGGGGGGATCCTACGAGCAGTACTTC.

V usage is TRBV5-6 and J usage is TRBJ1-3; the match to TRBD1 covers 7 bases. The CDR3 consists of 17 residues. V lost 4 bases, J lost 1 base, and 11 bases stayed unmatched. Germline values: CDR1 SGHDT, CDR2 YYEEEE. The CDR3 DNA reads as TGTGCCAGCAGCCTCACAGGGGTTTCGTATTCTGGAAACACCATATATTTT. This encodes CASSLTGVSYSGNTIYF.

V gene TRBV23-1 combines with J gene TRBJ1-1; 11 bases are shared with TRBD1. TRBV23-1 is an ORF, and what it does is uncertain. V trimming: 6 bases; J trimming: 1 base; junction bases outside the gene matches: 7. This CDR3 comprises 16 residues. CDR3 sequence (DNA): TGCGCCAGCAGACCCGGACAGGGGGCAAGGAACACTGAAGCTTTCTTT. This codes for CASRPGQGARNTEAFF.

This clone was detected a few times. The rearrangement joins TRBV14 to TRBJ1-2, with D possibly matching TRBD1 (5 bases). The CDR3 loop spans 13 amino acids. Looked up from germline, CDR1 is SGHDN and CDR2 is FVKESK. Trimming cost V 1 base and J 5 bases, with 8 bases left between them. In DNA, the CDR3 is TGTGCCAGCAGCCAAGTTGCAGGGTATGGCTACACCTTC. It codes for CASSQVAGYGYTF. The full variable domain, completed using reference TRBV14 and TRBJ1-2, is EAGVTQFPSHSVIEKGQTVTLRCDPISGHDNLYWYRRVMGKEIKFLLHFVKESKQDESGMPNNRFLAERTGGTYSTLKVQPAELEDSGVYFCASSQVAGYGYTFGSGTRLTVV.

V and J are TRBV5-4 and TRBJ1-3; TRBD1 might be the D (5 bases). Germline V lookup: CDR1 SGHNT, CDR2 YYREEE (reference sequence). The CDR3 runs 18 residues. Trimming stripped 4 bases from V and 2 bases from J, with 22 bases between. The CDR3 here is CASSPGGVPGLAGNTIYF. The CDR3 DNA reads TGTGCCAGCAGCCCCGGAGGGGTCCCGGGACTCGCTGGAAACACCATATATTTT.

In its sample, this clone was seen once. The chain recombines TRBV5-4 with TRBJ2-2, with TRBD2 matching over 11 bases. The CDR3 runs to 15 residues. The V gene's germline CDR1 is SGHNT and CDR2 YYREEE (reference sequence). Losses at the gene ends were 1 base for V and 6 bases for J; bases not matched to a gene: 2. The CDR3 spells CASSLSSGGAGELFF. The CDR3 DNA is TGTGCCAGCAGCTTGAGTAGCGGGGGGGCCGGGGAGCTGTTTTTT.

The chain links TRBV6-1 to TRBJ1-5; D is unclear. Germline values: CDR1 MNHNS, CDR2 SASEGT. Trimming pared 3 bases from V and 7 bases from J, leaving 10 bases between. The CDR3 covers 13 residues. The CDR3 here is CASSDSSRQPQHF. The CDR3 coding sequence is TGTGCCAGCAGTGATTCTTCCAGGCAGCCCCAGCATTTT.

The J gene is TRBJ2-1, the V gene TRBV19; 12 bases map to TRBD2. The CDR3 sequence is 17 residues long. V shed 3 bases, J shed 7 bases, and the junction held 10 bases outside the gene matches. Looked up from germline, CDR1 is LNHDA and CDR2 is SQIVND (reference sequence). This CDR3 reads CASSIVLAGGPGNEQFF. The DNA of the CDR3 is TGTGCCAGTAGTATCGTCCTAGCGGGGGGGCCGGGGAATGAGCAGTTCTTC.

This chain joins TRBV21-1 and TRBJ1-3; the D call TRBD1 from the table was never checked on the DNA. TRBV21-1 is described as a pseudogene. CDR3 length: 19 residues. CDR3 in amino acids: CASSKGTEQGGSSGNTIYF. CDR3 sequence (DNA): TGTGCCAGCAGCAAAGGAACTGAACAGGGGGGAAGCTCTGGAAACACCATATATTTT.

This chain uses TRBV5-5 with TRBJ1-1, with unresolved D. Germline V gene sequence: CDR1 SGHKS, CDR2 YYEKEE (reference sequence). V shed 0 bases and J shed 4 bases, with 7 bases lying between them. The CDR3 is 13 residues long. CDR3 nucleotide sequence: TGTGCCAGCAGCTTGGGTGAGGCCACTGAAGCTTTCTTT. Protein: CASSLGEATEAFF.

The V call is TRBV12-5, the J call TRBJ2-3; TRBD2 is a possible D gene (5 bases). CDR1 and CDR2 from the germline V gene are LGHNT and FRNRAP. The CDR3 runs 13 residues. Trimming left V 6 bases short and J 3 bases short, with 10 bases between. The CDR3 sequence is CASGNGVTDTQYF. CDR3 sequence (DNA): TGTGCTAGTGGCAACGGGGTGACAGATACGCAGTATTTT.

J is TRBJ1-2 and V is TRBV19; 7 bases match TRBD1. V was pared by 6 bases and J by 4 bases, with 2 bases of the junction left unmatched. The CDR3 loop spans 12 amino acids. Germline V gives CDR1 LNHDA, CDR2 SQIVND (reference sequence). The CDR3 loop is CASRRDSYGYTF. The DNA for the CDR3 is TGTGCCAGTAGACGGGACAGCTATGGCTACACCTTC.

The chain is built from TRBV12-5 and TRBJ1-6; D not certain. V lost 1 base and J lost 13, with 11 bases in between. The V gene's germline CDR1 is LGHNT and CDR2 FRNRAP. This CDR3 is built from 13 residues. DNA for the CDR3: TGTGCTAGTGGTTTGGATACAGTCCAGCCCCTCCACTTT. Residues: CASGLDTVQPLHF.

The V gene is TRBV27, the J gene TRBJ1-6; 8 bases agree with TRBD1. V lost 6 bases, J lost 6 bases, and 4 bases stayed unmatched. This CDR3 spans 14 amino acids. The V gene's germline CDR1 is MNHEY and CDR2 SMNVEV (reference sequence). CDR3 coding DNA: TGTGCCAGCAGGGGGACAGGCGGTAATTCACCCCTCCACTTT. It translates to CASRGTGGNSPLHF.